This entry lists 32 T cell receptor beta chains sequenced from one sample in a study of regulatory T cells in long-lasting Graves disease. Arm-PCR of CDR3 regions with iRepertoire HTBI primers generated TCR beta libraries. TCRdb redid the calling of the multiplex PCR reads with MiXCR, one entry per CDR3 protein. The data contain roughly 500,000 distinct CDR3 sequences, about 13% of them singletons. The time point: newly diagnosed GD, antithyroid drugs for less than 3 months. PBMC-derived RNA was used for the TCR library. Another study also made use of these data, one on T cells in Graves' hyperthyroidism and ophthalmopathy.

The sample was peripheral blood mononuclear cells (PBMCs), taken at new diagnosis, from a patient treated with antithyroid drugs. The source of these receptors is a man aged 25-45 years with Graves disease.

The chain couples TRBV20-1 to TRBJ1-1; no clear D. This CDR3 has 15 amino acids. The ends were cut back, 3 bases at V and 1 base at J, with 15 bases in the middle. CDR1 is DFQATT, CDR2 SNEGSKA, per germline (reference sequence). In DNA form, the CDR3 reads TGCAGTGCTAGGCTGCCCTCAGGCGGGAACACTGAAGCTTTCTTT. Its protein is CSARLPSGGNTEAFF.

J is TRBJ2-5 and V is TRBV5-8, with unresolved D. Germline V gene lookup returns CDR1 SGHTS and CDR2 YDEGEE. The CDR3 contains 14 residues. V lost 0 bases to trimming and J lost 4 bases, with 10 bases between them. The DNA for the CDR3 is TGTGCCAGCAGCTTGGCGAGGAGTAGAGAGACCCAGTACTTC. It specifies CASSLARSRETQYF.

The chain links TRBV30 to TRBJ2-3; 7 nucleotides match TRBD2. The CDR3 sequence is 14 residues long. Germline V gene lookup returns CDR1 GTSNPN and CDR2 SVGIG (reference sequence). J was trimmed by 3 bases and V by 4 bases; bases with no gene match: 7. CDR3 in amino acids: CAWNRRELTDTQYF. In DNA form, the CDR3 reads TGTGCCTGGAATAGGCGGGAGCTGACAGATACGCAGTATTTT. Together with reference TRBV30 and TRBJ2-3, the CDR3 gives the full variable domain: SQTIHQWPATLVQPVGSPLSLECTVEGTSNPNLYWYRQAAGRGLQLLFYSVGIGQISSEVPQNLSASRPQDRQFILSSKKLLLSDSGFYLCAWNRRELTDTQYFGPGTRLTVL.

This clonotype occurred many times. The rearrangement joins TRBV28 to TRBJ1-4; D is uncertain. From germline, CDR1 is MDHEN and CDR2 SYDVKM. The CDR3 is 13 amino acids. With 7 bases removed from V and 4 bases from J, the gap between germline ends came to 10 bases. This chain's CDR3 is CASIRSGNEKLFF. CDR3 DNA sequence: TGTGCCAGCATTAGGTCCGGTAATGAAAAACTGTTTTTT. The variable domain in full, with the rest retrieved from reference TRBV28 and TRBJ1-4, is DVKVTQSSRYLVKRTGEKVFLECVQDMDHENMFWYRQDPGLGLRLIYFSYDVKMKEKGDIPEGYSVSREKKERFSLILESASTNQTSMYLCASIRSGNEKLFFGSGTQLSVL.

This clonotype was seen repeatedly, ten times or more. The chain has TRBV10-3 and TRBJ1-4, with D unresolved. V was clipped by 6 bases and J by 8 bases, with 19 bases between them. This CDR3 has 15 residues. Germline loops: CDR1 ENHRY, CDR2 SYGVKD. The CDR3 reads CAISQGRRNQEKLFF. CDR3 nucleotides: TGTGCCATCAGCCAAGGACGCCGGAACCAGGAAAAACTGTTTTTT.

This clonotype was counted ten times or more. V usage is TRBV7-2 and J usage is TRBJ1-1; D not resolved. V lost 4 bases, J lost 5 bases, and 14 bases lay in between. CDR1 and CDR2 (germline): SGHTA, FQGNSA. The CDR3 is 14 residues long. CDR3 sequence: CASSSHIGMTEAFF. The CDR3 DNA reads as TGTGCCAGCAGCTCTCACATTGGGATGACTGAAGCTTTCTTT.

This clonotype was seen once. CDR3 sequence (DNA): TGTGCCATCAGTGGACTAGCGGGAGGAGCCGGGGAGCTGTTTTTT. It translates to CAISGLAGGAGELFF. The chain is built from TRBV10-3 and TRBJ2-2, with 13 bases lining up with TRBD2. Germline lookup yields CDR1 ENHRY and CDR2 SYGVKD. V lost 4 bases and J lost 6; bases outside the gene matches: 2. The CDR3 contains 15 residues.

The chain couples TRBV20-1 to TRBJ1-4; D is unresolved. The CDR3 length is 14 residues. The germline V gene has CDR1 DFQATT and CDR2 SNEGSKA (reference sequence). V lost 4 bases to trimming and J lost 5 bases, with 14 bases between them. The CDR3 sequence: CSANYGQLNEKLFF. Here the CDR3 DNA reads TGCAGTGCTAATTACGGGCAGTTGAATGAAAAACTGTTTTTT.

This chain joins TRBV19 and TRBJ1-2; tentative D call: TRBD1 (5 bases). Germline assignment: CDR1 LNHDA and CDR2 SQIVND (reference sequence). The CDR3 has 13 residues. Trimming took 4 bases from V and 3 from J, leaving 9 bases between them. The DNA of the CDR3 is TGTGCCAGTAGTAGTGAGGGGTACTATGGCTACACCTTC. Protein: CASSSEGYYGYTF.

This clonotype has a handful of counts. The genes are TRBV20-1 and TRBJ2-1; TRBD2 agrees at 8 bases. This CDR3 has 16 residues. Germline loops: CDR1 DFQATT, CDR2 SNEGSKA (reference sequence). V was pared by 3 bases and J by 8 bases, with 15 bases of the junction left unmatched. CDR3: CSASSGVGGRNDEQFF. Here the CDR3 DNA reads TGCAGTGCTAGTAGCGGGGTGGGGGGGAGAAATGATGAGCAGTTCTTC.

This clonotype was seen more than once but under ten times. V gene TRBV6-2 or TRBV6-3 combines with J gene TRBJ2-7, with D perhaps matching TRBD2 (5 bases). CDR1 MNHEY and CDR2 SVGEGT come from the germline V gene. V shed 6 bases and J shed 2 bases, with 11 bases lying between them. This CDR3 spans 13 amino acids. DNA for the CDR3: TGTGCCAGCAGAGCAATCGGGGCCTACGAGCAGTACTTC. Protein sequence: CASRAIGAYEQYF.

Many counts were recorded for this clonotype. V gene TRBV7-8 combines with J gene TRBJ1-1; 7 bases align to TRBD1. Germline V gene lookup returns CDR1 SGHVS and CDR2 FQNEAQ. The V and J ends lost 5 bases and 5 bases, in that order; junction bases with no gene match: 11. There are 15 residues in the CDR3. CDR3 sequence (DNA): TGTGCCAGCAGCGTACGAGACAGGGATGATACTGAAGCTTTCTTT. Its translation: CASSVRDRDDTEAFF.

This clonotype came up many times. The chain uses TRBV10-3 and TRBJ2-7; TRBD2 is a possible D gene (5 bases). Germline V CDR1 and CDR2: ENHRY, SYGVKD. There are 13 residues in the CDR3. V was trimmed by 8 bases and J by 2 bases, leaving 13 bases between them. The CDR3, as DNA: TGTGCCATCGCTAGCCGAACCCCCTACGAGCAGTACTTC. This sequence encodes CAIASRTPYEQYF.

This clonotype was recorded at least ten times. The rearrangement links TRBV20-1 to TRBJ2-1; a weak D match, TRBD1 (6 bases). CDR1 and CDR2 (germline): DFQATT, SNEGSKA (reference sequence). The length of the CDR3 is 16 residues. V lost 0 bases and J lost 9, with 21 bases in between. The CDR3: CSARDGGASFSIEQFF. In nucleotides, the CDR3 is TGCAGTGCTAGAGATGGGGGCGCTTCATTCTCCATTGAGCAGTTCTTC.

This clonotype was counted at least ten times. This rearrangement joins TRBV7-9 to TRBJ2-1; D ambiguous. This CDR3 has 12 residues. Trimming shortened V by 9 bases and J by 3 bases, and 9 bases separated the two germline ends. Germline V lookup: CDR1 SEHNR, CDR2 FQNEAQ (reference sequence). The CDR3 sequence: CASAIGYNEQFF. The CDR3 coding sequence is TGTGCCAGTGCTATAGGCTACAATGAGCAGTTCTTC.

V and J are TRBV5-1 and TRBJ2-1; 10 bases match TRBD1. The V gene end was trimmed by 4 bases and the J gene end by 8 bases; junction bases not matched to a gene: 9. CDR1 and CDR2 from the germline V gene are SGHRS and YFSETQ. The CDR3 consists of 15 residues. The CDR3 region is CASSLGTGDYDEQFF. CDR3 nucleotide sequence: TGCGCCAGCAGCCTCGGGACAGGGGATTACGATGAGCAGTTCTTC.

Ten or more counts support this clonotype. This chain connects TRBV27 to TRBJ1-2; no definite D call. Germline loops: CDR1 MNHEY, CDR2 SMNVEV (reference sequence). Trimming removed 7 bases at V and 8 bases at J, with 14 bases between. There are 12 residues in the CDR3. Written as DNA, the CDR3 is TGTGCCAGCAAGCTCGGCAGATACGGCTACACCTTC. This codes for CASKLGRYGYTF.

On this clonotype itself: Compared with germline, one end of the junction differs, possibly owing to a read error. CDR3 DNA sequence: TGCGCCAGCAGCCAAGAGGGGACAGCATCTTGGACACCCCTCCACTTT. This encodes CASSQEGTASWTPLHF. The gene calls are TRBV11-2 and TRBJ1-6; TRBD1 aligns across 7 bases. Germline V CDR1 and CDR2: SGHAT, FQNNGV. The CDR3 contains 16 residues.

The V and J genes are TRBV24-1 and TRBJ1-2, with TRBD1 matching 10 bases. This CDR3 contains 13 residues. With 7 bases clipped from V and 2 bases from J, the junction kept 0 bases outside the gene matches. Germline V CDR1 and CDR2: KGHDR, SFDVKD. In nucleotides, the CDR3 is TGTGCCACCAGGGGACAGGGGAACTATGGCTACACCTTC. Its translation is CATRGQGNYGYTF.

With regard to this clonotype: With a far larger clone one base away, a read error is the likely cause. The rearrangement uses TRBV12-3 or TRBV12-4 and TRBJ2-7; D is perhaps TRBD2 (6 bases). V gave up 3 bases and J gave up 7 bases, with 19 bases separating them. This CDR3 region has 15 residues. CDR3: CASSFRAGRLDEQYF. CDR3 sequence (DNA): TGTGCCAGCAGTTTTCGGGCTGGGAGGTTGGATGAGCAGTACTTC.

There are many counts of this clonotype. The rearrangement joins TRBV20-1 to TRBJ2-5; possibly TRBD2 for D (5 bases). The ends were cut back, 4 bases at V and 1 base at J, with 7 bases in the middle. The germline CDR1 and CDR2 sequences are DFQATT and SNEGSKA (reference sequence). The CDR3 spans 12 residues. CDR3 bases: TGCAGTGCTACGGGGTCCCAAGAGACCCAGTACTTC. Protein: CSATGSQETQYF.

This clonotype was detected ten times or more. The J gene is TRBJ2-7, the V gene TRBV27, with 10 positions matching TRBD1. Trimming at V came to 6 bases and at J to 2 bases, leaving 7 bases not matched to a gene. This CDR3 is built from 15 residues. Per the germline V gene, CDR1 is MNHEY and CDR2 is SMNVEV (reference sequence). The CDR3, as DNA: TGTGCCAGCAGCTATATCGGGACAGGGGCCTACGAGCAGTACTTC. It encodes CASSYIGTGAYEQYF.

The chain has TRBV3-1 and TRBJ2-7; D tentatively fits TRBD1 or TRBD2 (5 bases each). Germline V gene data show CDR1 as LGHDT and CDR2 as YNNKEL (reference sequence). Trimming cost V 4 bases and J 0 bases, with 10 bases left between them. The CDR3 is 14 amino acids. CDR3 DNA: TGTGCCAGCAGCCCGGGACGCTTCTCCTACGAGCAGTACTTC. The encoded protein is CASSPGRFSYEQYF.

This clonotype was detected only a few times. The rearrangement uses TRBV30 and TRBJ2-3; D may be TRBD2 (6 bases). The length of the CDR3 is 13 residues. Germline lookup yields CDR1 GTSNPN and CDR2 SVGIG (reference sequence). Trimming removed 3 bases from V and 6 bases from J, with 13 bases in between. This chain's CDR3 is CAWRKPGVDTQYF. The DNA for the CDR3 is TGTGCCTGGAGAAAACCGGGAGTGGATACGCAGTATTTT.

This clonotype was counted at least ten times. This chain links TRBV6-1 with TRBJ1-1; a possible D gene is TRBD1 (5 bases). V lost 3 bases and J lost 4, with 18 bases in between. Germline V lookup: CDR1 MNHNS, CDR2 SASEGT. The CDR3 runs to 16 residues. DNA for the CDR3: TGTGCCAGCAGTGATCCTAGTGCGGGACCTAGCACTGAAGCTTTCTTT. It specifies CASSDPSAGPSTEAFF.

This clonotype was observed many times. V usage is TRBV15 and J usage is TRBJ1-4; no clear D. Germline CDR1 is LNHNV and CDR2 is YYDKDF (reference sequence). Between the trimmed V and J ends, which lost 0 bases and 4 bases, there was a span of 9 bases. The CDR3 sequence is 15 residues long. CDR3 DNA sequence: TGTGCCACCAGCAGAGAGGGATATCGTAATGAAAAACTGTTTTTT. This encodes CATSREGYRNEKLFF.

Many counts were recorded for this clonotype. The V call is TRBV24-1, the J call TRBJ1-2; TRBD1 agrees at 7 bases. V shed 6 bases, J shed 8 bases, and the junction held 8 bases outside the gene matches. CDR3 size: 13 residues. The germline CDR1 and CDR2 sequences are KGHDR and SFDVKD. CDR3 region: CATSRRQGDGYTF. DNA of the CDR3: TGTGCCACCAGTCGAAGGCAGGGGGACGGCTACACCTTC.

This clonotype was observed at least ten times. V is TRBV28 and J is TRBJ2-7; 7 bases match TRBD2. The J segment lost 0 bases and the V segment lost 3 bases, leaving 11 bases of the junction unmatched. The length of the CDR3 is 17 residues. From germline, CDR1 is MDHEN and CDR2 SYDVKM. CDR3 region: CASSFQALAEVSYEQYF. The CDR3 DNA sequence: TGTGCCAGCAGTTTTCAGGCGCTAGCGGAGGTCTCCTACGAGCAGTACTTC.

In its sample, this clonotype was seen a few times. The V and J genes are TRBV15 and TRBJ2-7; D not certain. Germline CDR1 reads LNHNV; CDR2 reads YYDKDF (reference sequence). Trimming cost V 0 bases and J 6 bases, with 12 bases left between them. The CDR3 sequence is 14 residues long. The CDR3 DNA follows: TGTGCCACCAGCAGAGATCGGGTCTTGACCGAGCAGTACTTC. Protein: CATSRDRVLTEQYF. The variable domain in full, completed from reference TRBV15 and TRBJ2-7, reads DAMVIQNPRYQVTQFGKPVTLSCSQTLNHNVMYWYQQKSSQAPKLLFHYYDKDFNNEADTPDNFQSRRPNTSFCFLDIRSPGLGDTAMYLCATSRDRVLTEQYFGPGTRLTVT.

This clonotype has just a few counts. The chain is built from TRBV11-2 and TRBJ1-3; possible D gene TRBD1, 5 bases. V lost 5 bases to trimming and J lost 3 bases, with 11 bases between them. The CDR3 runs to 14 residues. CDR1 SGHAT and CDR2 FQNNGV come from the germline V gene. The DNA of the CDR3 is TGTGCCAGCAGCCAGAAGACAGTTGGAAACACCATATATTTT. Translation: CASSQKTVGNTIYF.

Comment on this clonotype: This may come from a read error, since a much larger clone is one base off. The chain's CDR3 is CASREEGLYGYTF. In DNA form, the CDR3 reads TGCGCCAGCAGGGAGGAGGGCCTTTATGGCTACACCTTC. This chain joins TRBV5-1 and TRBJ1-2; the D is unclear. The V end was cut by 5 bases, the J end by 5 bases, with 13 bases between. The CDR3 runs to 13 residues. CDR1 is SGHRS and CDR2 is YFSETQ in the germline V gene.

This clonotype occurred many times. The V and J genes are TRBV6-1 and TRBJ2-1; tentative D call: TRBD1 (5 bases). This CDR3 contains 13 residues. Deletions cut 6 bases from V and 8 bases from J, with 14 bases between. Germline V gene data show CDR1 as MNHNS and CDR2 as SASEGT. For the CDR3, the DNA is TGTGCCAGCAGGTCAGGGTTTATCCATGAGCAGTTCTTC. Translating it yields CASRSGFIHEQFF.